This is a list of T cell receptor beta chains from one sample in a study of blood T cell repertoires in COVID-19. Assay used: immunoSEQ multiplex PCR; TCRdb lists only in-frame clones, some missing. The sample carries 200,000 or so clones, over 75% recorded once. Source material: PBMCs or T cells enriched from blood (not recorded which). The receptor set was obtained from a woman in her twenties or thirties who had been exposed to COVID-19. Each CDR3 is given with its conserved first and last residue. The D gene is left open where the match is weak. Expanded clones are given a class, and other clones once, few, many or no size at all.

clone_size: .; j_call: TRBJ2-1; v_call: TRBV2; d_call: TRBD2; cdr3_nt: TGTGCCAGCGCATACGGGGGGGGCGATGAGCAGTTCTTC; cdr3_aa: CASAYGGGDEQFF
clone_size: once; j_call: TRBJ2-3; v_call: TRBV29-1; d_call: TRBD1; cdr3_nt: TGCAGCGTGGGAACAGGGGAGTCCTCAGATACGCAGTATTTT; cdr3_aa: CSVGTGESSDTQYF
clone_size: .; j_call: TRBJ1-5; v_call: TRBV7-9; d_call: .; cdr3_nt: TGTGCCAGCAGCTTGACGGGTGGGTATCAGCCCCAGCATTTT; cdr3_aa: CASSLTGGYQPQHF
clone_size: .; j_call: TRBJ2-7; v_call: TRBV5-1; d_call: TRBD1; cdr3_nt: TGCGCCAGCAGCCTAGGGACAGGGGTTTCCGACGAGCAGTACTTC; cdr3_aa: CASSLGTGVSDEQYF
clone_size: .; j_call: TRBJ2-7; v_call: TRBV3-1/TRBV3-2; d_call: .; cdr3_nt: TGTGCCAGCAGCCAAGATCTCTACGAGCAGTACTTC; cdr3_aa: CASSQDLYEQYF
clone_size: .; j_call: TRBJ1-1; v_call: TRBV5-4; d_call: TRBD1; cdr3_nt: TGTGCCAGCAAAGCGACAGGGGGTGCTGAAGCTTTCTTT; cdr3_aa: CASKATGGAEAFF
clone_size: .; j_call: TRBJ1-6; v_call: TRBV28; d_call: TRBD1; cdr3_nt: TGTGCCAGCAGCTCCGGACAGGTTAAATATTCACCCCTCCACTTT; cdr3_aa: CASSSGQVKYSPLHF
clone_size: .; j_call: TRBJ1-2; v_call: TRBV5-1; d_call: TRBD1; cdr3_nt: TGCGCCAGCAGCGACGTACAGGGGACCTATGGCTACACCTTC; cdr3_aa: CASSDVQGTYGYTF
clone_size: .; j_call: TRBJ1-5; v_call: TRBV7-3; d_call: TRBD1; cdr3_nt: TGTGCCAGCAGCTTAGTAGGGGGCCAGCCCCAGCATTTT; cdr3_aa: CASSLVGGQPQHF
clone_size: .; j_call: TRBJ1-1; v_call: TRBV7-9; d_call: TRBD1; cdr3_nt: TGTGCCAGCAGCTTAGCGTGGGACAGGAGTGAAGCTTTCTTT; cdr3_aa: CASSLAWDRSEAFF
clone_size: few; j_call: TRBJ2-1; v_call: TRBV6-1; d_call: TRBD1; cdr3_nt: TGTGCCAGCAGTGAGCTTGGGACAGGGGCCTACAATGAGCAGTTCTTC; cdr3_aa: CASSELGTGAYNEQFF
clone_size: .; j_call: TRBJ2-1; v_call: TRBV5-1; d_call: .; cdr3_nt: TGCGCCAGCAGGCCTAGGAACAATGAGCAGTTCTTC; cdr3_aa: CASRPRNNEQFF
clone_size: .; j_call: TRBJ1-2; v_call: TRBV5-1; d_call: .; cdr3_nt: TGCGCCAGCAGCCTGGCACAAGGACGGAGGAACTATGGCTACACCTTC; cdr3_aa: CASSLAQGRRNYGYTF